These 30 T cell receptor beta chains originate from one sample sequenced in a study of CD8 T cells in ankylosing spondylitis. These TCRs are of unknown antigen specificity. Overall study findings and caveats: There was a TCR beta motif, made of fewer than 10 highly homologous variants, that appeared characteristic of ankylosing spondylitis blood.

TCRdb called the 5' RACE reads again in MiXCR, with one record for every CDR3 protein. The sample has 700,000 to 850,000 distinct CDR3 sequences, about 10% seen once. The source material was blood, either unsorted or a sorted T cell fraction (not recorded which). The receptors derive from a male donor with ankylosing spondylitis.

This clonotype has only a few counts. The chain joins TRBV20-1 to TRBJ2-1; TRBD2 matches at 8 bases. V trimming: 1 base; J trimming: 1 base; junction bases outside the gene matches: 9. The germline gives CDR1 DFQATT, CDR2 SNEGSKA (reference sequence). This CDR3 is built from 17 residues. CDR3 sequence (DNA): TGCAGTGCTAGAGGCCGTAGCGGGGTTGGGTCCTACAATGAGCAGTTCTTC. It is translated as CSARGRSGVGSYNEQFF.

In this sample, this clonotype turned up many times. V is TRBV29-1 and J is TRBJ2-2; D is ambiguous. The CDR3 runs 13 residues. Between the trimmed V and J ends, which lost 4 bases and 1 base, there was a span of 7 bases. CDR1 is SQVTM and CDR2 is ANQGSEA in the germline V gene. The CDR3 is CSVGPLNTGELFF. The CDR3 DNA is TGCAGCGTTGGGCCCTTGAACACCGGGGAGCTGTTTTTT.

This clonotype came up many times. The chain combines TRBV20-1 with TRBJ2-1, with TRBD2 matching over 9 bases. Trimming took 0 bases from V and 11 from J; bases not matched to a gene: 11. Germline lookup yields CDR1 DFQATT and CDR2 SNEGSKA (reference sequence). The CDR3 contains 15 residues. The CDR3 sequence is CSARERSSGDNKQFF. CDR3 bases: TGCAGTGCTAGAGAACGGTCTAGCGGGGACAACAAGCAGTTCTTC.

This clonotype was seen more than once but under ten times. V and J are TRBV6-1 and TRBJ2-1; 7 bases agree with TRBD2. Germline V lookup: CDR1 MNHNS, CDR2 SASEGT. The length of the CDR3 is 14 residues. V dropped 6 bases and J dropped 7; count of bases not matched to a gene: 9. The CDR3 spells CASRINAGRNEQFF. Here the CDR3 DNA reads TGTGCCAGCAGAATAAATGCCGGGAGGAATGAGCAGTTCTTC.

The chain couples TRBV24-1 to TRBJ1-5; the D gene is possibly TRBD1 (5 bases). Germline V gene sequence: CDR1 KGHDR, CDR2 SFDVKD. The CDR3 consists of 17 residues. Between the trimmed V and J ends, which lost 3 bases and 2 bases, there was a span of 16 bases. CDR3 loop: CATSDPGGGLGNQPQHF. The CDR3 nucleotides are TGTGCCACCAGTGATCCCGGGGGGGGGTTGGGCAATCAGCCCCAGCATTTT.

This clonotype showed up just a few times. J is TRBJ2-7 and V is TRBV29-1; D is unresolved. Germline CDR1 reads SQVTM; CDR2 reads ANQGSEA. The CDR3 length is 13 residues. V lost 5 bases and J 4 bases, leaving 15 bases between the germline ends. The CDR3 reads CSVLAGWSYEQYF. DNA for the CDR3: TGCAGCGTTCTTGCAGGCTGGTCTTACGAGCAGTACTTC.

In its sample, this clonotype was seen a few times. CDR3 sequence reads: CASSAQGGQSPLHF. In DNA, the CDR3 is TGTGCCAGCAGCGCACAGGGCGGACAGTCACCCCTCCACTTT. The V and J genes are TRBV7-9 and TRBJ1-6; tentatively, D is TRBD1 (6 bases). Germline V gene sequence: CDR1 SEHNR, CDR2 FQNEAQ (reference sequence). The CDR3 totals 14 residues. The V end lost 5 bases, the J end lost 10 bases, and 15 bases lay between the germline ends.

The V gene is TRBV20-1, the J gene TRBJ1-1; D may be TRBD1 (5 bases). The CDR3 spans 12 residues. V was clipped by 6 bases and J by 0 bases, with 8 bases between them. CDR1 and CDR2 from the germline V gene are DFQATT and SNEGSKA (reference sequence). CDR3 bases: TGCAGTGCCGGACACCTGAACACTGAAGCTTTCTTT. Encoded protein: CSAGHLNTEAFF.

The V and J genes are TRBV15 and TRBJ2-7, with 11 bases aligning to TRBD1. CDR1 and CDR2 (germline): LNHNV, YYDKDF (reference sequence). The junction had 5 bases not matched to a gene; V was cut back by 3 bases and J by 4 bases. This CDR3 has 15 residues. The CDR3 loop is CATSRAGTGGYEQYF. For the CDR3, the DNA is TGTGCCACCAGCAGGGCCGGGACAGGGGGTTACGAGCAGTACTTC.

The V and J genes are TRBV5-1 and TRBJ1-1; D remains ambiguous. From germline, CDR1 is SGHRS and CDR2 YFSETQ. Trimming pared 4 bases from V and 8 bases from J, leaving 21 bases between. There are 15 residues in the CDR3. The CDR3 spells CASSRTLLGSAEAFF. Here the CDR3 DNA reads TGCGCCAGCAGCCGGACTCTTTTGGGGAGCGCGGAAGCTTTCTTT.

This clonotype occurred many times. The chain links TRBV5-1 to TRBJ2-7; D possibly uses TRBD1 or TRBD2 (5 bases each). The ends were cut back, 4 bases at V and 2 bases at J, with 10 bases in the middle. CDR1 SGHRS and CDR2 YFSETQ come from the germline V gene. The CDR3 sequence is 13 residues long. CDR3 DNA: TGCGCCAGCAGCACCGGGGCCACCTACGAGCAGTACTTC. This translates into CASSTGATYEQYF. The full variable domain, completed using reference TRBV5-1 and TRBJ2-7, is KAGVTQTPRYLIKTRGQQVTLSCSPISGHRSVSWYQQTPGQGLQFLFEYFSETQRNKGNFPGRFSGRQFSNSRSEMNVSTLELGDSALYLCASSTGATYEQYFGPGTRLTVT.

This clonotype occurred many times. The gene calls are TRBV20-1 and TRBJ1-4; no clear D gene. The CDR3 contains 12 residues. Germline V gene data show CDR1 as DFQATT and CDR2 as SNEGSKA (reference sequence). Trimming shortened V by 5 bases and J by 4 bases, and 8 bases separated the two germline ends. In nucleotides, the CDR3 is TGCAGTGCTCCAGGCCGTAATGAAAAACTGTTTTTT. Protein product: CSAPGRNEKLFF.

The rearrangement uses TRBV7-2 and TRBJ1-2; TRBD1 is a possible D gene (5 bases). Trimming cost V 5 bases and J 4 bases, with 14 bases left between them. The germline CDR1 and CDR2 sequences are SGHTA and FQGNSA. The CDR3 sequence is 14 residues long. In DNA form, the CDR3 reads TGTGCCAGCAGCGGTACCGGGACGGTCTATGGCTACACCTTC. Translation gives CASSGTGTVYGYTF. The variable domain in full, with the rest retrieved from reference TRBV7-2 and TRBJ1-2, is GAGVSQSPSNKVTEKGKDVELRCDPISGHTALYWYRQSLGQGLEFLIYFQGNSAPDKSGLPSDRFSAERTGGSVSTLTIQRTQQEDSAVYLCASSGTGTVYGYTFGSGTRLTVV.

This clonotype was seen a handful of times. This chain links TRBV10-3 with TRBJ2-7; D not certain. Per the germline V gene, CDR1 is ENHRY and CDR2 is SYGVKD. The CDR3 contains 11 residues. The ends were cut back, 4 bases at V and 6 bases at J, with 7 bases in the middle. CDR3 loop: CAISAMVEQYF. For the CDR3, the DNA is TGTGCCATCAGTGCTATGGTCGAGCAGTACTTC.

The J gene is TRBJ2-7, the V gene TRBV3-1, with D perhaps matching TRBD2 (6 bases). The CDR3 consists of 15 residues. CDR1 is LGHDT, CDR2 YNNKEL, per germline (reference sequence). The V and J ends lost 4 bases and 4 bases respectively, with 17 bases between them. CDR3: CASSRGTGVIYEQYF. CDR3 sequence (DNA): TGTGCCAGCAGCCGGGGAACGGGGGTGATTTACGAGCAGTACTTC.

In its sample, this clonotype was seen many times. J is TRBJ2-5 and V is TRBV5-1; D call uncertain. Germline V gene lookup returns CDR1 SGHRS and CDR2 YFSETQ. The V end was cut by 0 bases, the J end by 0 bases, with 9 bases between. There are 15 residues in the CDR3. CDR3 in DNA: TGCGCCAGCAGCTTGGGCCCGGGTTACCAAGAGACCCAGTACTTC. As protein: CASSLGPGYQETQYF.

This clonotype was seen at least ten times. CDR3 bases: TGCGCCAGCAGCCGGCTTGTCGGGGTCGCAGAGACCCAGTACTTC. It encodes CASSRLVGVAETQYF. The chain joins TRBV4-3 to TRBJ2-5, with a possible D match to TRBD2 (5 bases). Germline assignment: CDR1 LGHNA and CDR2 YSLEER. Trimming took off 4 bases at V and 4 bases at J, with 16 bases between the two ends. The CDR3 length is 15 residues.

At least ten counts were recorded for this clonotype. V usage is TRBV29-1 and J usage is TRBJ2-3; D possibly corresponds to TRBD1 (6 bases). From germline, CDR1 is SQVTM and CDR2 ANQGSEA. Trimming pared 7 bases from V and 1 base from J, leaving 9 bases between. This CDR3 is 12 amino acids long. DNA for the CDR3: TGCAGCGGGAGGACAGGCACAGATACGCAGTATTTT. Translation gives CSGRTGTDTQYF.

This clonotype was found many times. The rearrangement links TRBV5-1 to TRBJ2-1; 11 nucleotides line up with TRBD1. Germline trimming cut 3 bases from V and 7 bases from J; bases unmatched to any gene: 3. This CDR3 has 14 residues. Germline lookup yields CDR1 SGHRS and CDR2 YFSETQ. DNA of the CDR3: TGCGCCAGCAGCTCCGGGACAGGGGGAAATGAGCAGTTCTTC. This codes for CASSSGTGGNEQFF.

The sample holds many counts of this clonotype. The J gene is TRBJ2-7, the V gene TRBV29-1; TRBD2 might be the D (6 bases). The CDR3 runs to 13 residues. The germline CDR1 and CDR2 sequences are SQVTM and ANQGSEA. The CDR3 is CSGAGLGAYEQYF. The DNA for the CDR3 is TGCAGTGGGGCGGGGTTGGGTGCTTACGAGCAGTACTTC.

V is TRBV3-1 and J is TRBJ2-3, with D tentatively TRBD1 (5 bases). Germline V lookup: CDR1 LGHDT, CDR2 YNNKEL (reference sequence). Deletions cut 4 bases from V and 5 bases from J, with 13 bases between. The CDR3 loop spans 14 amino acids. CDR3 DNA sequence: TGTGCCAGCAGCCCAGGGTTCAAAGGAGATACGCAGTATTTT. This codes for CASSPGFKGDTQYF.

The chain links TRBV20-1 to TRBJ2-3; D might be TRBD1 (6 bases). The germline V and J ends were trimmed by 8 bases and 4 bases, with 19 bases remaining between them. The CDR3 is made up of 14 amino acids. Germline V gene lookup returns CDR1 DFQATT and CDR2 SNEGSKA (reference sequence). The CDR3 is CSHEGQGRPDTQYF. As DNA, the CDR3 is TGCAGTCACGAGGGACAAGGGAGACCAGATACGCAGTATTTT.

DNA of the CDR3: TGTGCCACCAGCAGAGGGGTCGAAGATACGCAGTATTTT. Protein product: CATSRGVEDTQYF. V is TRBV15 and J is TRBJ2-3, with D unclear. The V and J ends lost 1 base and 5 bases respectively, with 7 bases between them. CDR1 LNHNV and CDR2 YYDKDF come from the germline V gene (reference sequence). The CDR3 runs 13 residues. The entire variable domain, with the rest obtained from reference TRBV15 and TRBJ2-3, is as follows: DAMVIQNPRYQVTQFGKPVTLSCSQTLNHNVMYWYQQKSSQAPKLLFHYYDKDFNNEADTPDNFQSRRPNTSFCFLDIRSPGLGDTAMYLCATSRGVEDTQYFGPGTRLTVL.

This sequence joins TRBV7-2 and TRBJ2-1, with no clear D. Trimming stripped 0 bases from V and 10 bases from J, with 7 bases between. Germline V lookup: CDR1 SGHTA, CDR2 FQGNSA. The CDR3 spans 12 residues. Here the CDR3 reads CASSLALSEQFF. Here the CDR3 DNA reads TGTGCCAGCAGCTTAGCGCTATCGGAGCAGTTCTTC.

The CDR3 reads CASSLSAGRGYTF. The CDR3 DNA follows: TGTGCCAGCAGTTTGTCCGCAGGTAGGGGCTACACCTTC. This chain joins TRBV12-3 or TRBV12-4 and TRBJ1-2, with D uncertain. V was cut by 3 bases and J by 8 bases, with 13 bases left in between. The CDR3 is 13 residues long.

This rearrangement joins TRBV7-6 to TRBJ1-1, with TRBD1 identical over 7 bases. Germline CDR1 is SGHVS and CDR2 is FNYEAQ. The CDR3 has 16 amino acids. J lost 1 base, V lost 3 bases, and 8 bases had no gene match. The CDR3 DNA follows: TGTGCCAGCAGCTTTTACAACAGGGGAGAGAACACTGAAGCTTTCTTT. Translated: CASSFYNRGENTEAFF.

This clonotype appeared a few times. The rearrangement joins TRBV29-1 to TRBJ2-1, with TRBD1 as a possible D gene (6 bases). Trimming cost V 7 bases and J 1 base, with 14 bases left between them. CDR1 is SQVTM, CDR2 ANQGSEA, per germline. CDR3 size: 14 residues. The CDR3 region has the DNA TGCAGCGCCCCGAGGGGGTATTCCTACAATGAGCAGTTCTTC. Translated: CSAPRGYSYNEQFF.

This clonotype has at least ten counts. The chain carries TRBV5-1 and TRBJ1-1, with D perhaps TRBD1 (6 bases). Trimming cost V 2 bases and J 4 bases, with 9 bases left between them. Looked up from germline, CDR1 is SGHRS and CDR2 is YFSETQ. This CDR3 spans 13 amino acids. DNA of the CDR3: TGCGCCAGCAGCTTCACCAGGGGCACTGAAGCTTTCTTT. Translation: CASSFTRGTEAFF.

This clonotype was picked up many times. The chain has TRBV7-2 and TRBJ2-1, with 11 bases fitting TRBD2. The CDR3 is made up of 16 amino acids. Trimming removed 3 bases from V and 7 bases from J; junction bases left unmatched: 8. The V gene's germline CDR1 is SGHTA and CDR2 FQGNSA. The CDR3 coding sequence is TGTGCCAGCAGCTTTAGCGGGGGGGCCCCAAGGAATGAGCAGTTCTTC. Its protein is CASSFSGGAPRNEQFF.

This clonotype was observed a few times. The V call is TRBV4-2, the J call TRBJ2-2, with TRBD1 identical over 7 bases. There are 17 residues in the CDR3. The J segment lost 3 bases and the V segment lost 4 bases, leaving 11 bases of the junction unmatched. Per the germline V gene, CDR1 is LGHNA and CDR2 is YNFKEQ. CDR3 residues: CASSLQGQWGYTGELFF. CDR3 in DNA: TGTGCCAGCAGCCTACAGGGGCAATGGGGGTACACCGGGGAGCTGTTTTTT.